These 9 T cell receptor beta chains came from one sample sequenced in a study of shared clonotypes between healthy human individuals. Assay used: immunoSEQ multiplex PCR; TCRdb lists only in-frame clones, some missing. The sample records some 1,100,000 clones, 75% to 85% being singletons. The sample taken for sequencing was memory CD4+ T cells from PBMCs. The subset denotes: CD45RA-negative fraction. All receptors derive from a man aged 18 to 30 in good health. Some clones in this sample may be carry-over from other donors' samples.

This chain connects TRBV9 to TRBJ2-1; 10 positions match TRBD2. V shed 0 bases, J shed 6 bases, and the junction held 6 bases outside the gene matches. This CDR3 region has 16 residues. CDR1 is SGDLS and CDR2 is YYNGEE in the germline V gene. This CDR3 is CASSVGGLAQLNEQFF. The CDR3 nucleotides are TGTGCCAGCAGCGTAGGGGGACTAGCGCAACTCAATGAGCAGTTCTTC.

This sequence joins TRBV6-1 and TRBJ1-2; the D is unclear. The V gene lost 7 bases and the J gene lost 0 bases, with 9 bases spanning the gap. This CDR3 is 13 amino acids long. The V gene's germline CDR1 is MNHNS and CDR2 SASEGT. CDR3 residues: CASMPSSNYGYTF. The CDR3 DNA is TGTGCCAGCATGCCCAGTTCTAACTATGGCTACACCTTC.

V gene TRBV6-5 combines with J gene TRBJ2-5, with TRBD1 matching over 7 bases. CDR3 size: 15 residues. V shed 0 bases, J shed 2 bases, and the junction held 3 bases outside the gene matches. Germline V gene data show CDR1 as MNHEY and CDR2 as SVGAGI. The CDR3 here is CASSYSVRGQETQYF. CDR3 coding DNA: TGTGCCAGCAGTTACTCAGTCAGGGGGCAAGAGACCCAGTACTTC.

DNA for the CDR3: TGTGCCAGCAAAATGGGGACAGGGGGTTCAGAGCAGTACTTC. Amino acids: CASKMGTGGSEQYF. This chain joins TRBV6-6 and TRBJ2-7; 11 bases align to TRBD1. This CDR3 has 14 residues. V was pared by 7 bases and J by 7 bases, with 9 bases of the junction left unmatched. Germline-derived CDR1 and CDR2 are MNHNY and SVGAGI (reference sequence).

This chain uses TRBV5-1 with TRBJ1-2, with D hard to call. Germline CDR1 and CDR2: SGHRS and YFSETQ. The length of the CDR3 is 16 residues. Between the trimmed V and J ends, which lost 7 bases and 5 bases, there was a span of 24 bases. The CDR3 loop reads CASRNEHANPFYGYTF. Written as DNA, the CDR3 is TGCGCCAGCCGCAATGAACACGCAAACCCCTTTTATGGCTACACCTTC.

The V and J genes are TRBV2 and TRBJ2-5; tentatively, D is TRBD1 or TRBD2 (5 bases each). Trimming took 4 bases from V and 5 from J, leaving 11 bases between them. There are 13 residues in the CDR3. From germline, CDR1 is SNHLY and CDR2 FYNNEI. As DNA, the CDR3 is TGTGCCAGCAGTGGGGACGGGGTGGAGACCCAGTACTTC. It codes for CASSGDGVETQYF.

The J gene is TRBJ2-7, the V gene TRBV5-1, with 8 bases that match TRBD1. The CDR3 is 15 residues long. After removal of 3 bases from V and 2 bases from J, the junction contained 7 bases not matched to a gene. CDR1 SGHRS and CDR2 YFSETQ come from the germline V gene. The CDR3 is CASSSGTGTAYEQYF. CDR3 bases: TGCGCCAGCAGCTCGGGGACAGGTACAGCCTACGAGCAGTACTTC.

This clone was detected only a few times. Other DNA sequences in the same sample also yield this CDR3. The chain uses TRBV29-1 and TRBJ1-1; a possible D gene is TRBD1 (6 bases). This CDR3 has 10 residues. Germline assignment: CDR1 SQVTM and CDR2 ANQGSEA. The germline V and J ends were trimmed by 7 bases and 5 bases, with 8 bases remaining between them. This CDR3 is CSGGGTEAFF. The CDR3 DNA follows: TGCAGCGGAGGGGGAACTGAAGCTTTCTTT.

This clone is a singleton in its sample. V gene TRBV18 combines with J gene TRBJ2-3; D gene ambiguous. Trimming left V 2 bases short and J 2 bases short, with 11 bases between. Per germline, CDR1 KGHSH and CDR2 LQKENI. The CDR3 length is 15 residues. CDR3: CASSPRWQSTDTQYF. The CDR3 DNA follows: TGTGCCAGCTCACCAAGGTGGCAGTCCACAGATACGCAGTATTTT.